The T cell receptor (beta chain) described here comes from a study of STAT3 mutations in large granular lymphocyte leukemia. Study-wide results and limits: Every T-cell large granular lymphocyte leukemia patient had at least one immunodominant TCR beta clonotype.

Note on this clone: Its antigen is as yet unknown.

Clones were read by immunoSEQ multiplex PCR, and TCRdb kept only the in-frame ones, dropping some. The sample includes 40,000 to 50,000 clones, roughly 81% of them seen just once. Material: PBMCs. The sequence was obtained from a human donor with T large granular lymphocyte leukemia. Some clones in this sample may be carry-over from other donors' samples.

The CDR3 is CASSQEAAGATNEKLFF. CDR3 coding DNA: TGCGCCAGCAGCCAAGAGGCGGCGGGGGCAACTAATGAAAAACTGTTTTTT. This chain connects TRBV4-3 to TRBJ1-4; maybe TRBD1 (5 bases). In germline, CDR1 is LGHNA, CDR2 YSLEER. The V end was cut by 0 bases, the J end by 0 bases, with 11 bases between. The CDR3 is made up of 17 amino acids.